One sample yielded the 18 T cell receptor beta chains listed below, sequenced in a study of blood T cell repertoires in COVID-19. Using immunoSEQ multiplex PCR, the repertoire was profiled, and TCRdb retains in-frame clones only, with some absent. Counted here are about 74,000 clones, 80% to 90% occurring once; the ten biggest clones make up 36%. Sequencing used peripheral blood. The receptor set was obtained from a man in his 70s with acute or convalescent COVID-19.

V is TRBV7-2 and J is TRBJ2-7, with no clear D. Per the germline V gene, CDR1 is SGHTA and CDR2 is FQGNSA. V lost 5 bases and J 4 bases, leaving 9 bases between the germline ends. The CDR3 is 12 residues long. The CDR3 is CASSPQRYEQYF. The CDR3 nucleotides read TGTGCCAGCAGCCCGCAGAGGTACGAGCAGTACTTC.

The rearrangement links TRBV12-5 to TRBJ1-1, with D uncertain. Germline values: CDR1 LGHNT, CDR2 FRNRAP. Between the trimmed V and J ends, which lost 0 bases and 4 bases, there was a span of 15 bases. The CDR3 totals 16 residues. The CDR3 spells CASGLVLSGWGTEAFF. The CDR3 bases are TGTGCTAGTGGTTTGGTACTGTCGGGGTGGGGCACTGAAGCTTTCTTT.

V and J are TRBV28 and TRBJ2-1; the D is unclear. The CDR3 has 16 residues. V was shortened by 5 bases and J by 0 bases, with 14 bases between the two germline ends. Germline V gene lookup returns CDR1 MDHEN and CDR2 SYDVKM. Here the CDR3 reads CASSSPVPGSYNEQFF. In DNA form, the CDR3 reads TGTGCCAGCAGTAGCCCCGTCCCGGGCTCCTACAATGAGCAGTTCTTC.

The V gene is TRBV13, the J gene TRBJ2-1; tentative D call: TRBD2 (6 bases). In germline, CDR1 is PRHDT, CDR2 FYEKMQ (reference sequence). V was clipped by 5 bases and J by 7 bases, with 9 bases between them. CDR3 size: 12 residues. The DNA for the CDR3 is TGTGCCAGCAGCCCGGGGAGGAATGAGCAGTTCTTC. Protein sequence: CASSPGRNEQFF.

This rearrangement joins TRBV2 to TRBJ1-6; the D is unclear. Germline CDR1 reads SNHLY; CDR2 reads FYNNEI. V was clipped by 7 bases and J by 7 bases, with 8 bases between them. The CDR3 has 12 residues. The CDR3 reads CASNQANSPLHF. In DNA, the CDR3 is TGTGCCAGCAACCAAGCAAATTCACCCCTCCACTTT.

V gene TRBV19 combines with J gene TRBJ1-2, with D possibly matching TRBD1 (6 bases). Germline CDR1 and CDR2: LNHDA and SQIVND (reference sequence). The CDR3 length is 16 residues. Trimming cost V 4 bases and J 8 bases, with 23 bases left between them. CDR3 region: CASSKWAEQGSFGYTF. The CDR3 nucleotides read TGTGCCAGTAGTAAGTGGGCTGAACAGGGAAGTTTCGGCTACACCTTC.

This chain uses TRBV10-1 with TRBJ2-1; weak D call: TRBD2 (5 bases). This CDR3 is built from 13 residues. CDR1 WNHNN and CDR2 SYGVQD come from the germline V gene (reference sequence). V was cut by 3 bases and J by 6 bases, with 9 bases left in between. Written as DNA, the CDR3 is TGCGCCAGCAGTGAACTAGGCGGCAATGAGCAGTTCTTC. Its translation: CASSELGGNEQFF.

The chain employs TRBV6-6 and TRBJ1-2; weak D call: TRBD1 (5 bases). Per the germline V gene, CDR1 is MNHNY and CDR2 is SVGAGI (reference sequence). V was cut by 6 bases and J by 2 bases, with 10 bases left in between. The CDR3 is made up of 13 amino acids. CDR3 sequence (DNA): TGTGCCAGCAGCAAACAGGAAAACTATGGCTACACCTTC. This codes for CASSKQENYGYTF.

The sample holds a few counts of this clone. The rearrangement links TRBV4-1 to TRBJ1-4; D uncertain. V was pared by 2 bases and J by 7 bases, with 14 bases between. The CDR3 is 15 residues long. Per the germline V gene, CDR1 is MGHRA and CDR2 is YSYEKL. The CDR3 loop reads CASSQIRLEGEKLFF. The CDR3 DNA reads as TGCGCCAGCAGCCAAATAAGGTTGGAGGGTGAAAAACTGTTTTTT.

V and J are TRBV2 and TRBJ2-7; D ambiguous. The ends were cut back, 5 bases at V and 0 bases at J, with 11 bases in the middle. Germline values: CDR1 SNHLY, CDR2 FYNNEI. This CDR3 contains 14 residues. This CDR3 is CASSPRILSYEQYF. CDR3 bases: TGTGCCAGCAGTCCCAGGATACTCTCCTACGAGCAGTACTTC.

The rearrangement links TRBV4-3 to TRBJ1-2; 7 bases are shared with TRBD1. Germline CDR1 LGHNA, CDR2 YSLEER. The CDR3 runs 17 residues. Trimming removed 0 bases from V and 4 bases from J; junction bases left unmatched: 11. The CDR3 DNA reads as TGCGCCAGCAGCCAAGAGCTTCGACAGGGAGGATTCTATGGCTACACCTTC. Encoded protein: CASSQELRQGGFYGYTF.

This clone appeared once. V is TRBV7-2 and J is TRBJ2-3; 9 nucleotides agree with TRBD2. Germline V gives CDR1 SGHTA, CDR2 FQGNSA. The CDR3 extends over 18 amino acids. J lost 1 base, V lost 1 base, and 9 bases had no gene match. This CDR3 reads CASSLGIAGEGRTDTQYF. DNA for the CDR3: TGTGCCAGCAGCTTAGGAATAGCGGGAGAGGGGCGCACAGATACGCAGTATTTT.

The chain recombines TRBV10-2 with TRBJ2-5; 7 bases agree with TRBD2. The V gene's germline CDR1 is WSHSY and CDR2 SAAADI. The CDR3 covers 14 residues. Germline trimming cut 2 bases from V and 4 bases from J; bases unmatched to any gene: 4. The CDR3 nucleotides read TGCGCCAGCAGTGAGGATAGCGGGTTAGAGACCCAGTACTTC. Translating gives CASSEDSGLETQYF.

The chain couples TRBV19 to TRBJ2-1; 10 bases are shared with TRBD1. The CDR3 runs to 15 residues. J lost 2 bases, V lost 7 bases, and 5 bases had no gene match. Germline assignment: CDR1 LNHDA and CDR2 SQIVND (reference sequence). CDR3 nucleotide sequence: TGTGCCAGTATGTCTGGACAGGGGGCCTACAATGAGCAGTTCTTC. Protein sequence: CASMSGQGAYNEQFF. Supplemented by reference TRBV19 and TRBJ2-1, the full variable domain reads DGGITQSPKYLFRKEGQNVTLSCEQNLNHDAMYWYRQDPGQGLRLIYYSQIVNDFQKGDIAEGYSVSREKKESFPLTVTSAQKNPTAFYLCASMSGQGAYNEQFFGPGTRLTVL.

The rearrangement links TRBV19 to TRBJ1-2; 7 bases are shared with TRBD1. The V gene end was trimmed by 4 bases and the J gene end by 3 bases; junction bases not matched to a gene: 8. Germline CDR1 LNHDA, CDR2 SQIVND (reference sequence). There are 15 residues in the CDR3. The CDR3 loop reads CASSTRTGTDYGYTF. The CDR3 DNA reads as TGTGCCAGTAGTACACGTACCGGGACAGACTATGGCTACACCTTC.

V is TRBV29-1 and J is TRBJ2-1, with TRBD1 matching 8 bases. With 7 bases clipped from V and 7 bases from J, the junction kept 15 bases outside the gene matches. This CDR3 is built from 15 residues. Per germline, CDR1 SQVTM and CDR2 ANQGSEA. The CDR3 sequence: CSAMKTGQVGNEQFF. DNA of the CDR3: TGCAGCGCTATGAAGACGGGACAGGTAGGGAATGAGCAGTTCTTC.

V is TRBV9 and J is TRBJ2-5; D gene uncertain. The CDR3 sequence is 17 residues long. Germline values: CDR1 SGDLS, CDR2 YYNGEE. The germline V and J ends were trimmed by 0 bases and 5 bases, with 20 bases remaining between them. CDR3 DNA: TGTGCCAGCAGCGTAGTTCTGAGGCCTAGTGATTGGGAGACCCAGTACTTC. Translated, it gives CASSVVLRPSDWETQYF.

The chain carries TRBV9 and TRBJ2-4; maybe TRBD2 (5 bases). This CDR3 is built from 15 residues. The V and J ends lost 0 bases and 2 bases respectively, with 9 bases between them. CDR1 and CDR2 (germline): SGDLS, YYNGEE. CDR3 sequence reads: CASSVGWETKNIQYF. The CDR3 DNA sequence: TGTGCCAGCAGCGTAGGGTGGGAGACCAAAAACATTCAGTACTTC.